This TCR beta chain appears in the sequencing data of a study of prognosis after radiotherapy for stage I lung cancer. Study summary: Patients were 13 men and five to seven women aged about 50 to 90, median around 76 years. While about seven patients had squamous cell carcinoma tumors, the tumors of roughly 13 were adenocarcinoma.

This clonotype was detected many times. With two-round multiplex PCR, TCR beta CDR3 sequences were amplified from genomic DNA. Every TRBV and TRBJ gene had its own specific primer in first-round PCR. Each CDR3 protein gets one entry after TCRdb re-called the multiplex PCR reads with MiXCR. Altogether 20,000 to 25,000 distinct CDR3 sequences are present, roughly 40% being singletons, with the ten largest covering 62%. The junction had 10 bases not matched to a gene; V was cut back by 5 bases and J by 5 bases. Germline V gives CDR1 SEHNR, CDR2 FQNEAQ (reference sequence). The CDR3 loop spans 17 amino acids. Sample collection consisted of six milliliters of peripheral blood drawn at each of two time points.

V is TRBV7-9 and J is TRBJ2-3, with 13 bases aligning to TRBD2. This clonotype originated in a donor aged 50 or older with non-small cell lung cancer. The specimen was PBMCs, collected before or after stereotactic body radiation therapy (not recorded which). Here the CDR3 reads CASSPKTSGRSVDTQYF. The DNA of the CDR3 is TGTGCCAGCAGCCCGAAGACTAGCGGGAGGTCCGTAGATACGCAGTATTTT.